This TCR beta chain was sequenced during a study of T cells in Graves' hyperthyroidism and ophthalmopathy. Whole-study findings and limits: In blood, most of the thyroid clonotypes expanded above 0.001 were also present. A 13 V-J signature model discriminated ophthalmopathy versus stable hyperthyroidism.

The authors deemed Graves' hyperthyroidism stable absent ophthalmopathy progression within 18 months. The study excluded patients with uncontrolled infection, other autoimmune disease, pregnancy or lactation. TCR beta CDR3 region amplification was performed from RNA transcripts. With the HTBI primer set, the TCR CDR3 went through a first round of RT-PCR. TCRdb re-called the multiplex PCR reads with MiXCR, one entry per CDR3 protein. Of a few hundred thousand distinct CDR3 sequences listed, 15% are singletons. Comments on this clonotype: Its specificity is not known.

This receptor was obtained from a woman in her 30s with Graves' hyperthyroidism. The sequencing input was blood.

CDR3 DNA: TGTGCCACCAGTACGGGACTGGACTACAATGAGCAGTTCTTC. This translates into CATSTGLDYNEQFF. The rearrangement uses TRBV24-1 and TRBJ2-1, with a possible D match to TRBD2 (6 bases). The CDR3 extends over 14 amino acids. The germline V gene encodes CDR1 KGHDR and CDR2 SFDVKD. The V end was cut by 6 bases, the J end by 3 bases, with 11 bases between.